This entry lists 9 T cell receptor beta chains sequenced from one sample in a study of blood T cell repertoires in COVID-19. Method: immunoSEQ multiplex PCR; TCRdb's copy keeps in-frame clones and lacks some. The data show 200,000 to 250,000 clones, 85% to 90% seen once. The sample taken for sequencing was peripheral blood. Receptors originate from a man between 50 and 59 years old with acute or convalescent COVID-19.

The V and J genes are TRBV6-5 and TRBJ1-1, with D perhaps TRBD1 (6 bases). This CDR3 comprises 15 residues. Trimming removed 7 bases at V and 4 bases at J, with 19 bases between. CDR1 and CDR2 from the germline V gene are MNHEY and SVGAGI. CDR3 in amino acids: CASTSRGGGSTEAFF. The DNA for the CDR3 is TGTGCCAGCACTTCCAGGGGAGGGGGTAGCACTGAAGCTTTCTTT.

For the CDR3, the DNA is TGCAGTGCTAGTGGCAGGTTAGGAAACACCATATATTTT. Its protein product is CSASGRLGNTIYF. The V and J genes are TRBV20-1 and TRBJ1-3; D is unclear. V lost 3 bases and J lost 4, with 10 bases in between. CDR1 and CDR2 (germline): DFQATT, SNEGSKA (reference sequence). The CDR3 has 13 amino acids.

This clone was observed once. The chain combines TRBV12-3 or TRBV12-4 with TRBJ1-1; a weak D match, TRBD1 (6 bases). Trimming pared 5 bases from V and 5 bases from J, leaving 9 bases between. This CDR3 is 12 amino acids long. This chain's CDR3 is CASSKQGTEAFF. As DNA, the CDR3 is TGTGCCAGCAGTAAACAGGGAACTGAAGCTTTCTTT.

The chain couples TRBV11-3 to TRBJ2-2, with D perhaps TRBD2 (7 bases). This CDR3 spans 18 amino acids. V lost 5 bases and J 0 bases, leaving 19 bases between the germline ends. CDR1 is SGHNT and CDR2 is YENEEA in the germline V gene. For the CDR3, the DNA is TGTGCCAGCAGCCCAAGCTTTGGGGGGGGCTCGAACACCGGGGAGCTGTTTTTT. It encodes CASSPSFGGGSNTGELFF.

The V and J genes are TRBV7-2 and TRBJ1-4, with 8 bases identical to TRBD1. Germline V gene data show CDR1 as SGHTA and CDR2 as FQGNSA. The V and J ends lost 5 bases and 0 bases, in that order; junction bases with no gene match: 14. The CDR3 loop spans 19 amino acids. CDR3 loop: CASSPRGTGTFSTNEKLFF. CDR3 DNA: TGTGCCAGCAGCCCACGGGGGACAGGTACCTTCTCAACTAATGAAAAACTGTTTTTT.

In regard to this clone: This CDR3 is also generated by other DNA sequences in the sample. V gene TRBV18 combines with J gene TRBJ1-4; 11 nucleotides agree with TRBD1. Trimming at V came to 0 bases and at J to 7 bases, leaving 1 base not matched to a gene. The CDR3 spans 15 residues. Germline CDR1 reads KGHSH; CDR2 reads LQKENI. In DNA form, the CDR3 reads TGTGCCAGCTCACCACCGGGACAGGGGGGTGAAAAACTGTTTTTT. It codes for CASSPPGQGGEKLFF. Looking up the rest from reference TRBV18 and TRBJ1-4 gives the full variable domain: NAGVMQNPRHLVRRRGQEARLRCSPMKGHSHVYWYRQLPEEGLKFMVYLQKENIIDESGMPKERFSAEFPKEGPSILRIQQVVRGDSAAYFCASSPPGQGGEKLFFGSGTQLSVL.

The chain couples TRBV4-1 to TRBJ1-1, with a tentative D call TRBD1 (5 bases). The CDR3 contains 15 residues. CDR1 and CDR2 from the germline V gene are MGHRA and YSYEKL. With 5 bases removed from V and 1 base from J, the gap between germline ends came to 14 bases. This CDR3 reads CASSSGQGPNTEAFF. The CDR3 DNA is TGCGCCAGCAGCTCCGGACAAGGGCCGAACACTGAAGCTTTCTTT.

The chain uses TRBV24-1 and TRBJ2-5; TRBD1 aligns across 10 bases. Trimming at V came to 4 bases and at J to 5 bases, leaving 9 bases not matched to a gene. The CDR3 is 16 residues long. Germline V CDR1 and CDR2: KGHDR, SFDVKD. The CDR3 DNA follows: TGTGCCACCAGTGACGGTCGACAGGGGGCGGGGGAGACCCAGTACTTC. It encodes CATSDGRQGAGETQYF.

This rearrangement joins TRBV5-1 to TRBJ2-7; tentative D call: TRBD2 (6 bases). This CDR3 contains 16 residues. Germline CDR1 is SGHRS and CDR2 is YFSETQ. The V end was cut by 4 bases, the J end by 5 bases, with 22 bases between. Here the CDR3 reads CASSLRPAGRFDEQYF. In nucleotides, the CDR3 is TGCGCCAGCAGCCTCCGGCCGGCGGGGAGGTTCGACGAGCAGTACTTC.